Only one count was recorded for the clone carrying this TCR beta chain. Its antigen is unidentified. Produced via immunoSEQ multiplex PCR; TCRdb's table is partial and in-frame only. The sample records over 100,000 clones, about 83% being singletons. The CDR3 runs 14 residues. V lost 5 bases, J lost 6 bases, and 6 bases stayed unmatched. Germline V gene sequence: CDR1 SGHVS, CDR2 FQNEAQ. These data come from a study of T cell responses to AZD1222 COVID-19 vaccine. Across the whole study: Timing groups of about 4 and about 12 weeks for second doses were pooled.

Broader study findings: The study found Spike-specific TCR breadth and depth rose after two AZD1222 doses. Repertoires in all cases were sampled only once the peak T cell response had passed.

This specimen was peripheral blood, taken on day 0 of AZD1222 vaccination. This TCR was recovered from an adult in good health. The chain uses TRBV7-8 and TRBJ1-4; 7 nucleotides agree with TRBD1. CDR3 loop: CASSPQGWDEKLFF. CDR3 DNA: TGTGCCAGCAGCCCACAGGGGTGGGATGAAAAACTGTTTTTT.